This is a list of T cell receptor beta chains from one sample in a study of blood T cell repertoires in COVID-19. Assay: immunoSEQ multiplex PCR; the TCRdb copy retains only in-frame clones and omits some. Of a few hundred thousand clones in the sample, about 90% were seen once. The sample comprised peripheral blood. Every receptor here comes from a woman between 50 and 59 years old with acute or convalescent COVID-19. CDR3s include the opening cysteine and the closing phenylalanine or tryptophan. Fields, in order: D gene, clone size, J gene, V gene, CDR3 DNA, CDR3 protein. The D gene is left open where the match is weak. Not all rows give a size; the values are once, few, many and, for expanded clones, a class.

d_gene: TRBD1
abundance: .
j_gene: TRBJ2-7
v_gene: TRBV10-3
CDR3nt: TGTGCCATCAGTGGGGACAGGGGTTTAGGCGAGCAGTACTTC
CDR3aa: CAISGDRGLGEQYF

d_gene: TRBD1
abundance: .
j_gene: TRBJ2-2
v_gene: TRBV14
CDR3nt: TGTGCCAGCAGCCAAGGGCTCGGGACAGGGGGCTTAATCGGGGAGCTGTTTTTT
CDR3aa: CASSQGLGTGGLIGELFF

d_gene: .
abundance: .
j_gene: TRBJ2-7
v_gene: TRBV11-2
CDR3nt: TGTGCCAGCAGCTTAGTTGGGAGTACCTACGAGCAGTACTTC
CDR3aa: CASSLVGSTYEQYF

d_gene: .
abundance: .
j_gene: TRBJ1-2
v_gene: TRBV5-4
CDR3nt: TGTGCCAGCAGCCCGAGTTGGGGGGACTATGGCTACACCTTC
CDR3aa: CASSPSWGDYGYTF

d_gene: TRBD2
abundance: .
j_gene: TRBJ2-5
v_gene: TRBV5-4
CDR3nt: TGTGCCAGCAGCCAACGACTAGCGGGAGTCGGGGAGACCCAGTACTTC
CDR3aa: CASSQRLAGVGETQYF

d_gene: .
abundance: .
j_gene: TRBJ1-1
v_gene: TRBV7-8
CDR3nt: TGTGCCAGCAGCTTGAGTGCGAACACTGAAGCTTTCTTT
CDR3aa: CASSLSANTEAFF

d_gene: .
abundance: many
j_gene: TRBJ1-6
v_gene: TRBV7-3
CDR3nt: TGTGCCAGCAGCCCTGTTGGCAACGTCGGGGCACCCCTCCACTTT
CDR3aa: CASSPVGNVGAPLHF

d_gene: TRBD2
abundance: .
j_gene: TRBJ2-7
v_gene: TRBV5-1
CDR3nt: TGCGCCAGCAGCGAAAATAGCGGGAGGGGAGAGCAGTACTTC
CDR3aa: CASSENSGRGEQYF

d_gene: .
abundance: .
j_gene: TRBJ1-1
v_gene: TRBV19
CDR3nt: TGTGCCAGTAGTATACGTTGGCAGGGGTCTGAAGCTTTCTTT
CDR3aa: CASSIRWQGSEAFF

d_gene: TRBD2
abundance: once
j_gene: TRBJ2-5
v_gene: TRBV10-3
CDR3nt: TGTGCCATCAGTGGGAGACTAGCGGGAGACTTGGGAGAGACCCAGTACTTC
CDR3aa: CAISGRLAGDLGETQYF

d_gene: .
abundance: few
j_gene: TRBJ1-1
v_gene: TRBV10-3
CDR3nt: TGTGCCATCAGTGCGGCAGGGTGGAACACTGAAGCTTTCTTT
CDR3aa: CAISAAGWNTEAFF

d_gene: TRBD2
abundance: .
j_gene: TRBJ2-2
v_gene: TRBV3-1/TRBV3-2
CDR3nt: TGTGCCAGCAGCCTCACTAGCGGGAGCCGGGCCGGGGAGCTGTTTTTT
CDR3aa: CASSLTSGSRAGELFF

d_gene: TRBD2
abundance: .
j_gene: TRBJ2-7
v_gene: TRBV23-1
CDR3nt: TGCGCCAGCACCACTAAAAGGACTAGCGTTCCCTACGAGCAGTACTTC
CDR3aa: CASTTKRTSVPYEQYF